Presented here are 28 T cell receptor beta chains from one specimen sequenced in a study of tumor-infiltrating lymphocytes in oesophageal squamous cell carcinoma. One entry per CDR3 protein results from TCRdb running MiXCR on the PCR reads. The table lists around 7,100 distinct CDR3 sequences, roughly 14% of them singletons. Source material: blood. The receptors here all came from a male donor with esophageal squamous cell carcinoma.

V is TRBV5-1 and J is TRBJ1-1; no clear D. The DNA end is more similar to TRBJ2-7, so the J call may be wrong. The CDR3 totals 16 residues. CDR1 and CDR2 (germline): SGHRS, YFSETQ. The CDR3 reads CASSLTLRPRGDEQYF. CDR3 nucleotides: TGCGCCAGCAGCTTGACCCTTCGACCCCGCGGCGATGAGCAGTACTTC.

This clonotype occurred many times. The chain joins TRBV11-3 to TRBJ2-5, with a weak D call TRBD1 (6 bases). The CDR3 is made up of 13 amino acids. Between the trimmed V and J ends, which lost 0 bases and 7 bases, there was a span of 9 bases. Germline V gene sequence: CDR1 SGHNT, CDR2 YENEEA. The CDR3 sequence: CASSLDLRGTQYF. CDR3 nucleotides: TGTGCCAGCAGCTTAGATCTCAGGGGGACCCAGTACTTC. Looking up the rest from reference TRBV11-3 and TRBJ2-5 gives the full variable domain: EAGVVQSPRYKIIEKKQPVAFWCNPISGHNTLYWYLQNLGQGPELLIRYENEEAVDDSQLPKDRFSAERLKGVDSTLKIQPAELGDSAVYLCASSLDLRGTQYFGPGTRLLVL.

This clonotype is medium-sized within its sample. V and J are TRBV7-2 and TRBJ1-2, with TRBD1 matching 8 bases. CDR1 SGHTA and CDR2 FQGNSA come from the germline V gene. This CDR3 comprises 14 residues. Unmatched junction bases numbered 6, after V lost 1 base and J lost 8 bases. The CDR3 sequence: CASSLGQGMKGYTF. The CDR3 DNA reads as TGTGCCAGCAGCTTAGGACAGGGGATGAAAGGCTACACCTTC.

The table lists this clonotype with many counts. This chain uses TRBV10-2 with TRBJ2-4, with D possibly being TRBD2 (7 bases). The CDR3 sequence is 14 residues long. Germline loops: CDR1 WSHSY, CDR2 SAAADI. Trimming removed 6 bases at V and 9 bases at J, with 18 bases between. CDR3 DNA: TGCGCCAGCAGGGGGGAGGGGGGGGAAGGCATTCAGTACTTC. This sequence encodes CASRGEGGEGIQYF.

This clonotype was found many times. The rearrangement links TRBV28 to TRBJ2-7; possibly TRBD2 for D (6 bases). The CDR3 has 15 amino acids. Germline lookup yields CDR1 MDHEN and CDR2 SYDVKM. Trimming shortened V by 6 bases and J by 2 bases, and 17 bases separated the two germline ends. The CDR3: CASRPRAGPTYEQYF. The CDR3, as DNA: TGTGCCAGCAGACCGAGGGCGGGGCCTACCTACGAGCAGTACTTC.

The rearrangement links TRBV5-1 to TRBJ1-1; tentative D call: TRBD1 (6 bases). CDR1 and CDR2 from the germline V gene are SGHRS and YFSETQ. Trimming left V 4 bases short and J 0 bases short, with 19 bases between. CDR3 length: 17 amino acids. In DNA form, the CDR3 reads TGCGCCAGCAGCAGTGGACAGTCCGCTTCTGTGAACACTGAAGCTTTCTTT. Its translation is CASSSGQSASVNTEAFF.

This clonotype was seen a handful of times. The junction does not match germline at one end; this may be a read error. CDR3 loop: CASREGQPLEAFF. DNA for the CDR3: TGTGCCAGCAGGGAAGGACAGCCTCTTGAAGCTTTCTTT. The rearrangement uses TRBV6-1 and TRBJ1-1, with a weak D call TRBD1 (6 bases). Germline assignment: CDR1 MNHNS and CDR2 SASEGT. The CDR3 runs 13 residues.

By share of the sample, this clonotype is medium-sized. One end of the junction does not line up with germline, which may come from a read error. The chain couples TRBV7-8 to TRBJ2-1; 7 bases are shared with TRBD1. The germline V gene encodes CDR1 SGHVS and CDR2 FQNEAQ. The CDR3 is 12 amino acids. The CDR3 sequence: CASSRDSAPLHF. Here the CDR3 DNA reads TGTGCCAGCAGCCGGGACAGCGCTCCCCTCCACTTC.

This clonotype was observed many times. CDR3 loop: CASSLELGATYEQYF. The DNA for the CDR3 is TGTGCCAGCAGCTTGGAGCTGGGTGCAACCTACGAGCAGTACTTC. The J gene is TRBJ2-7, the V gene TRBV5-6, with unresolved D. Trimming left V 0 bases short and J 2 bases short, with 12 bases between. The CDR3 has 15 amino acids. The V gene's germline CDR1 is SGHDT and CDR2 YYEEEE. The full variable domain, in which reference TRBV5-6 and TRBJ2-7 provide the parts outside the CDR3, is DAGVTQSPTHLIKTRGQQVTLRCSPKSGHDTVSWYQQALGQGPQFIFQYYEEEERQRGNFPDRFSGHQFPNYSSELNVNALLLGDSALYLCASSLELGATYEQYFGPGTRLTVT.

In its sample, this clonotype was seen many times. V usage is TRBV5-4 and J usage is TRBJ2-1; D is perhaps TRBD1 (7 bases). V was pared by 3 bases and J by 7 bases, with 20 bases between. Germline V CDR1 and CDR2: SGHNT, YYREEE (reference sequence). This CDR3 contains 16 residues. CDR3 sequence: CASSSPTTGTQNEQFF. In DNA form, the CDR3 reads TGTGCCAGCAGCTCGCCGACGACAGGGACTCAAAATGAGCAGTTCTTC.

This clonotype was seen a few times. The CDR3 end shows no conserved phenylalanine or tryptophan, and so a read error is likely. It is unclear where the CDR3 begins or ends on the DNA, so no DNA is shown, and the CDR3 is as TCRdb lists it. The rearrangement uses TRBV12-3 or TRBV12-4 and TRBJ2-5; the D segment call TRBD1 is taken from the table without a DNA check. The CDR3 comprises 17 residues, both ends counted. The CDR3 sequence is CASSLGGSTNYGYTFGS.

Concerning this clonotype: This may be a read error: a much more frequent sequence differs by one nucleotide. This chain uses TRBV5-6 with TRBJ2-7, with 7 bases lining up with TRBD1. The trim removed 4 bases at V and 7 bases at J, leaving 8 bases unmatched. The length of the CDR3 is 13 residues. The germline CDR1 and CDR2 sequences are SGHDT and YYEEEE. The CDR3 DNA reads as TGTGCCAGCAGCCTCACAGGGGTGGCTGAGCAGTACTTC. It encodes CASSLTGVAEQYF.

At least ten counts were recorded for this clonotype. The chain recombines TRBV19 with TRBJ2-6, with 8 bases fitting TRBD1. The CDR3 has 15 residues. Germline V gives CDR1 LNHDA, CDR2 SQIVND (reference sequence). Losses at the gene ends were 3 bases for V and 2 bases for J; bases not matched to a gene: 0. The CDR3 nucleotides read TGTGCCAGTAGTATCAGGGGGCCTGGGGCCAACGTCCTGACTTTC. It codes for CASSIRGPGANVLTF.

This clonotype was recorded many times. The J gene is TRBJ1-2, the V gene TRBV7-9, with D possibly being TRBD1 (6 bases). Germline V gene lookup returns CDR1 SEHNR and CDR2 FQNEAQ (reference sequence). Between the trimmed V and J ends, which lost 1 base and 8 bases, there was a span of 17 bases. The CDR3 sequence is 15 residues long. Here the CDR3 reads CASSLDWGTTGGYTF. In DNA, the CDR3 is TGTGCCAGCAGCTTAGATTGGGGGACAACTGGGGGCTACACCTTC. Full variable domain (remainder filled in from reference TRBV7-9 and TRBJ1-2): DTGVSQNPRHKITKRGQNVTFRCDPISEHNRLYWYRQTLGQGPEFLTYFQNEAQLEKSRLLSDRFSAERPKGSFSTLEIQRTEQGDSAMYLCASSLDWGTTGGYTFGSGTRLTVV.

This clonotype was found many times. The rearrangement joins TRBV7-9 to TRBJ2-7; 7 bases map to TRBD1. V lost 5 bases to trimming and J lost 2 bases; unmatched junction nucleotides: 6. The CDR3 loop spans 14 amino acids. Germline loops: CDR1 SEHNR, CDR2 FQNEAQ (reference sequence). CDR3: CASSRGQAPYEQYF. In nucleotides, the CDR3 is TGTGCCAGCAGCCGCGGACAGGCACCCTACGAGCAGTACTTC.

This clonotype was seen a few times. V gene TRBV5-1 combines with J gene TRBJ2-7; 12 bases are shared with TRBD2. Gene TRBJ2-5 matches the end of the DNA better, so the J call may be wrong. From germline, CDR1 is SGHRS and CDR2 YFSETQ. There are 14 residues in the CDR3. In DNA, the CDR3 is TGCGCCAGCAGCCCGGGGACTAGCGGGGAGACCCAGTACTTC. Translation: CASSPGTSGETQYF.

This clonotype is medium-sized in the sample. This rearrangement joins TRBV6-1 to TRBJ2-1; 8 nucleotides line up with TRBD1. Germline loops: CDR1 MNHNS, CDR2 SASEGT. This CDR3 is built from 14 residues. V lost 6 bases, J lost 8 bases, and 9 bases stayed unmatched. CDR3 in amino acids: CASSGTGNWDEQFF. Here the CDR3 DNA reads TGTGCCAGCAGCGGGACAGGCAACTGGGATGAGCAGTTCTTC.

A word on this clonotype: A single base separates this from a much larger clone, so it may be a read error. V and J are TRBV6-1 and TRBJ2-7; 16 bases match TRBD2. The V gene's germline CDR1 is MNHNS and CDR2 SASEGT. The V gene end was trimmed by 6 bases and the J gene end by 7 bases; junction bases not matched to a gene: 15. CDR3 length: 18 residues. The CDR3 is CASSPHNPGLAGGNEQYF. The CDR3 bases are TGTGCCAGCAGCCCTCATAATCCGGGACTAGCGGGGGGGAATGAGCAGTACTTC.

This clonotype rates as large. The gene calls are TRBV7-8 and TRBJ2-1; TRBD1 agrees at 7 bases. CDR3 length: 13 residues. V trimming: 5 bases; J trimming: 10 bases; junction bases outside the gene matches: 8. Germline CDR1 reads SGHVS; CDR2 reads FQNEAQ. This CDR3 reads CASSAPLGQEQFF. The CDR3 DNA sequence: TGTGCCAGCAGCGCCCCTCTGGGACAGGAGCAGTTCTTC.

The table lists this clonotype with many counts. The J gene is TRBJ2-3, the V gene TRBV5-4; TRBD1 agrees at 8 bases. CDR3 length equals 17 residues. Germline V gene data show CDR1 as SGHNT and CDR2 as YYREEE (reference sequence). After removal of 2 bases from V and 0 bases from J, the junction contained 8 bases not matched to a gene. In DNA, the CDR3 is TGTGCCAGCAGCTTCCGGGGACAGGTCCCTAGCACAGATACGCAGTATTTT. Protein: CASSFRGQVPSTDTQYF.

The sample holds one count of this clonotype. V usage is TRBV6-8 and J usage is TRBJ2-3; TRBD2 matches at 7 bases. J lost 14 bases, V lost 10 bases, and 18 bases had no gene match. CDR1 and CDR2 from the germline V gene are MNHGY and SAAAGT. The CDR3 runs 13 residues. The CDR3 loop is CANRPAGSGELYF. CDR3 nucleotides: TGTGCCAACAGGCCAGCGGGGTCCGGGGAGCTGTATTTT.

This clonotype rates as medium-sized. The rearrangement uses TRBV7-3 and TRBJ2-1; 7 nucleotides match TRBD1. The CDR3 totals 15 residues. The V and J ends lost 2 bases and 7 bases, in that order; junction bases with no gene match: 8. Germline CDR1 SGHTA, CDR2 FQGTGA. Here the CDR3 reads CASSLVGTDGNEQFF. For the CDR3, the DNA is TGTGCCAGCAGCTTAGTCGGGACAGACGGAAATGAGCAGTTCTTC.

Judged by abundance, this clonotype is medium-sized. This chain joins TRBV11-2 and TRBJ2-3; 7 bases are shared with TRBD2. The length of the CDR3 is 17 residues. V lost 6 bases, J lost 0 bases, and 12 bases stayed unmatched. CDR1 is SGHAT and CDR2 is FQNNGV in the germline V gene. In nucleotides, the CDR3 is TGTGCCAGCAGGTTTGGGGGGGTGGGAGCTAGCACAGATACGCAGTATTTT. Amino acids: CASRFGGVGASTDTQYF.

About this clonotype: A much bigger clone sits one base away, suggesting this may be a read error. The chain has TRBV2 and TRBJ2-7; 8 nucleotides align to TRBD2. This CDR3 is 13 amino acids long. The germline V gene encodes CDR1 SNHLY and CDR2 FYNNEI. V was clipped by 8 bases and J by 7 bases; unmatched bases: 10. In nucleotides, the CDR3 is TGTGCCAGCGCGGGACTAGTTTTCAATGAGCAGTACTTC. Its protein product is CASAGLVFNEQYF.

Judged by abundance, this clonotype is medium-sized (0.01 to 0.1%). The CDR3 sequence is CASSLSPAGNTGELFF. The CDR3 DNA is TGTGCCAGCAGCTTAAGCCCTGCAGGGAACACCGGGGAGCTGTTTTTT. The rearrangement joins TRBV7-3 to TRBJ2-2; D uncertain. The CDR3 runs 16 residues. Germline V lookup: CDR1 SGHTA, CDR2 FQGTGA. Trimming stripped 1 base from V and 1 base from J, with 10 bases between.

In its sample, this clonotype ranks as large (0.1 to 1%). A junction boundary mismatches the germline segment, possibly from a read error. This chain uses TRBV7-2 with TRBJ2-4; 8 nucleotides match TRBD2. This CDR3 is built from 15 residues. Germline-derived CDR1 and CDR2 are SGHTA and FQGNSA. The CDR3 region is CASTLTGGTKNIQYF. Here the CDR3 DNA reads TGTGCCAGCACCTTAACGGGGGGGACCAAAAACATTCAGTACTTC.

This clonotype was seen a handful of times. This rearrangement joins TRBV5-6 to TRBJ1-2, with a tentative D call TRBD1 (5 bases). The CDR3 sequence is 14 residues long. V lost 0 bases, J lost 7 bases, and 13 bases lay in between. The germline V gene encodes CDR1 SGHDT and CDR2 YYEEEE. In DNA form, the CDR3 reads TGTGCCAGCAGCTTGGGGCAGGGCCCAGGTGGCTACACCTTC. Translation gives CASSLGQGPGGYTF.

The chain is built from TRBV12-3 or TRBV12-4 and TRBJ2-5, with a tentative D call TRBD1 (6 bases). CDR3 length: 15 residues. The germline V and J ends were trimmed by 4 bases and 13 bases, with 25 bases remaining between them. The CDR3 DNA reads as TGTGCCAGCAGTTCCCCTCGACAGGTACCCGGGGAGCTGTACTTC. Translation gives CASSSPRQVPGELYF.